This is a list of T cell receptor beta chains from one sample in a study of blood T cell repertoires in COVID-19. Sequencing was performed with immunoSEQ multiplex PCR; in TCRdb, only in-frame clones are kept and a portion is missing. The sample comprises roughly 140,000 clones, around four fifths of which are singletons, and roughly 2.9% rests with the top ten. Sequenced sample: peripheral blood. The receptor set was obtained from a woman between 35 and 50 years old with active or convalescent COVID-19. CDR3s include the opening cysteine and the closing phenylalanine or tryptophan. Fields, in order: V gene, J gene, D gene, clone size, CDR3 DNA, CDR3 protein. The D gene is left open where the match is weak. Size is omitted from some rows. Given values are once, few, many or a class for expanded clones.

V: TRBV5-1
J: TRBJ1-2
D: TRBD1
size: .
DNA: TGCGCCAGCAGCCCTGGACAGGGGGCTCACTATGGCTACACCTTC
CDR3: CASSPGQGAHYGYTF

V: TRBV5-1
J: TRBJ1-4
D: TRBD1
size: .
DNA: TGCGCCAGCAGCTTAGGACAGGGGGGTGAAAAACTGTTTTTT
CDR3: CASSLGQGGEKLFF

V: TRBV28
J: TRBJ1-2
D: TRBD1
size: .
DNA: TGTGCCAGCCGAAACTACGACAGGGGGTATGGCTACACCTTC
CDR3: CASRNYDRGYGYTF

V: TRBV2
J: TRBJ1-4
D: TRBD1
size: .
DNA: TGTGCCAGCAGAATAGAGAGGGGGCGTAATGAAAAACTGTTTTTT
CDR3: CASRIERGRNEKLFF

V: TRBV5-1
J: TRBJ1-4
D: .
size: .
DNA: TGCGCCAGCAGCTTGGAGGGGCCAACTAATGAAAAACTGTTTTTT
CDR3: CASSLEGPTNEKLFF

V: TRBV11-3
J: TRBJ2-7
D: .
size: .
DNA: TGTGCCAGCAGCTTAGAAGGTGCGGGGTACGAGCAGTACTTC
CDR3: CASSLEGAGYEQYF

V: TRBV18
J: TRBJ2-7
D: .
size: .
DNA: TGTGCCAGCTCACCAAACGGGGCCTACGAGCAGTACTTC
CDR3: CASSPNGAYEQYF

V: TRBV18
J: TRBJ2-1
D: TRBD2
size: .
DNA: TGTGCCAGCTCACCACAGCGGGATCTAGACCAAGTTTACAATGAGCAGTTCTTC
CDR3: CASSPQRDLDQVYNEQFF

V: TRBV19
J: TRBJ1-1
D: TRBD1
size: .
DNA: TGTGCCAGTAGTACCTACCGGGACAGGGCGCTCTTCATGAACACTGAAGCTTTCTTT
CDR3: CASSTYRDRALFMNTEAFF

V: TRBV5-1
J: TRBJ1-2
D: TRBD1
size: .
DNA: TGCGCCAGCAGCGAAGGACAGGCCGGCTATGGCTACACCTTC
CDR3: CASSEGQAGYGYTF

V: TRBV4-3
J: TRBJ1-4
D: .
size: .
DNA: TGCGCCAGCAGCCAAGATAGCGCGGCCAGGGGTTGGGGAAAACTGTTTTTT
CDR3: CASSQDSAARGWGKLFF

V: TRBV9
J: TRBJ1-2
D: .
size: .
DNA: TGTGCCAGCAGCGTGGCTAAGGGGCATAACTATGGCTACACCTTC
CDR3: CASSVAKGHNYGYTF

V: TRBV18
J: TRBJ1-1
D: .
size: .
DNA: TGTGCCAGCTCCAGGGAGGCGGGAACGAGGACTGAAGCTTTCTTT
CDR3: CASSREAGTRTEAFF

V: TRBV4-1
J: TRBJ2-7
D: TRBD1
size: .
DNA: TGCGCCAGCAGCCAACGACAGGGGCCGTCCTACGAGCAGTACTTC
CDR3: CASSQRQGPSYEQYF

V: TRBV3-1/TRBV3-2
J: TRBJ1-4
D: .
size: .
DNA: TGTGCCAGCGCGGGGCGGTTAGGGGAAAAACTGTTTTTT
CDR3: CASAGRLGEKLFF

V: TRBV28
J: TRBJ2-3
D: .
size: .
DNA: TGTGCCAGCAGTATGCTAGCTGAGGGCGATACGCAGTATTTT
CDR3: CASSMLAEGDTQYF

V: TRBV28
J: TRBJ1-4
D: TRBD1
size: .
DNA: TGTGCCAGCAGTTACGGGACAGGTTCCACTAATGAAAAACTGTTTTTT
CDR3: CASSYGTGSTNEKLFF

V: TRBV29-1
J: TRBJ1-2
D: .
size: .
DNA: TGCAGCGTTGAAGATCCTAAGGGGAACTATGGCTACACCTTC
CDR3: CSVEDPKGNYGYTF

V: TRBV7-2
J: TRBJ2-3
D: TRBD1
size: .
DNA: TGTGCCAGCAGCTTGAACAGGGGGCAGGCAGATACGCAGTATTTT
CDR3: CASSLNRGQADTQYF

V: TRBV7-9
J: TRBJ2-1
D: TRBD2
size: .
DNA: TGTGCCAGCAGCTTAGGTGGGGCGGGAGACTACAATGAGCAGTTCTTC
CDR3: CASSLGGAGDYNEQFF

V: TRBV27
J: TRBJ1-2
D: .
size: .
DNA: TGTGCCAGCAGTTTTAGCGGGCAGGGCTACACCTTC
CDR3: CASSFSGQGYTF

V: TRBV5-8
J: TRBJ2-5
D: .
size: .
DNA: TGTGCCAGCAGCAATGTGGGGGCGAGGGGGGAGACCCAGTACTTC
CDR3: CASSNVGARGETQYF

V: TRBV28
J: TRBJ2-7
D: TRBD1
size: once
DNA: TGTGCCAGCAGTTTCTTTCAGGCCGGACAGGGTAGGAACGAGCAGTACTTC
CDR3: CASSFFQAGQGRNEQYF

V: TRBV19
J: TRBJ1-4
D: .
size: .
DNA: TGTGCCAGTAGAGCGGAGGGAGGAGAAAAACTGTTTTTT
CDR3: CASRAEGGEKLFF

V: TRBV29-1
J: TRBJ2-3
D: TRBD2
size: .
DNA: TGCAGCGCAGGACTAGCGGGAGGCACAGATACGCAGTATTTT
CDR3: CSAGLAGGTDTQYF

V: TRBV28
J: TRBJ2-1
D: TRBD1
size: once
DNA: TGTGCCAGCAGTTTGAGGGGGCCAACTTATGAGCAGTTCTTC
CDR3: CASSLRGPTYEQFF

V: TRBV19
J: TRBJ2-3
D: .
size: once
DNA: TGTGCCAGTAGTATATACAGGGGGAGGGCAGATACGCAGTATTTT
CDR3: CASSIYRGRADTQYF

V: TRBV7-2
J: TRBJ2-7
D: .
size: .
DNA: TGTGCCAGCAGCTCGCTCGGCTACGAGCAGTACTTC
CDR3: CASSSLGYEQYF

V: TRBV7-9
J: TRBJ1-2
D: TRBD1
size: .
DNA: TGTGCCAGCAGCGCGGGACAGCTGAGCGGCTACACCTTC
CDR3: CASSAGQLSGYTF

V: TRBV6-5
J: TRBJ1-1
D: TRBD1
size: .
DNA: TGTGCCAGCAGCTCCAGGTTAGCAGGGGGGACTGAAGCTTTCTTT
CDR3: CASSSRLAGGTEAFF

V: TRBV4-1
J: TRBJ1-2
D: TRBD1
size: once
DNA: TGCGCCAGCAGCCTAACCGGGACAGGGGTTTTTGGCTACACCTTC
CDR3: CASSLTGTGVFGYTF

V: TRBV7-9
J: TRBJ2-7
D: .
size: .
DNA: TGTGCCAGCAGCTTAGGGCACCTCTACGAGCAGTACTTC
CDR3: CASSLGHLYEQYF

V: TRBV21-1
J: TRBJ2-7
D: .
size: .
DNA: TGTGCCAGCAGCAAAGCCCCGGTAGTACAGGAAGGACCATTCTACGAGCAGTACTTC
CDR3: CASSKAPVVQEGPFYEQYF

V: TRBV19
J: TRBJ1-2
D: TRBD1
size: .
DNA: TGTGCCAGTAGTATACTGGCAGGGGGCTATGGCTACACCTTC
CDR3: CASSILAGGYGYTF

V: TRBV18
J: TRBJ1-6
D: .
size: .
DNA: TGTGCCAGCTCATGGGAGGATAGGACCCTGACCTATAATTCACCCCTCCACTTT
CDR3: CASSWEDRTLTYNSPLHF

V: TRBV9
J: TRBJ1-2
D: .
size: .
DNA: TGTGCCAGCGGCCTAGAGGCAGGGGATAACTATGGCTACACCTTC
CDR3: CASGLEAGDNYGYTF

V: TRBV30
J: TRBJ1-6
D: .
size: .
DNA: TGTGCCTGGAGTGTAAGCGGGAATTCACCCCTCCACTTT
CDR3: CAWSVSGNSPLHF

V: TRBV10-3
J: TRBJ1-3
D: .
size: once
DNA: TGTGCCATCAGCAGGCCTGGAAACACCATATATTTT
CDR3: CAISRPGNTIYF

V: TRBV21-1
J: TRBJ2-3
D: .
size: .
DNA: TGTGCCAGCAGGGTTTGTTGGCGGGGGGTCACAGATACGCAGTATTTT
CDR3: CASRVCWRGVTDTQYF

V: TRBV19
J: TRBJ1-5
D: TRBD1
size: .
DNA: TGTGCCAGTAGTCGAAGCCGGGACAGGACGAATCAGCCCCAGCATTTT
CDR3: CASSRSRDRTNQPQHF

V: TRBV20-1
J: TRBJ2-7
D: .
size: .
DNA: TGCAGTGCTAGTCAGGCATACGAGCAGTACTTC
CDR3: CSASQAYEQYF

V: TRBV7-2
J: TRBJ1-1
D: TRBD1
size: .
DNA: TGTGCCAGCAGCCCGCGGACAGGGGGCCCTGAAGCTTTCTTT
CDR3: CASSPRTGGPEAFF